These 17 T cell receptor beta chains share one sample of origin, sequenced in a study of shared clonotypes between healthy human individuals. Naive CD8 cells were CD45RO-negative, positively selected for CCR7, excluding terminally differentiated effector memory CD45RA+ cells. Assay: immunoSEQ multiplex PCR; the TCRdb copy retains only in-frame clones and omits some. The sample carries fewer than 1 million clones, about 96% recorded once. Specimen: naive CD8+ T cells sorted from blood. The receptors derive from a man aged 25 to 40 in good health.

The chain joins TRBV11-2 to TRBJ2-1; D perhaps matches TRBD1 (6 bases). Germline CDR1 is SGHAT and CDR2 is FQNNGV. The germline V and J ends were trimmed by 3 bases and 2 bases, with 20 bases remaining between them. There are 18 residues in the CDR3. The CDR3 nucleotides read TGTGCCAGCAGCTTGGCTAGACGGGACACGGAGGCCTACAATGAGCAGTTCTTC. Amino acids: CASSLARRDTEAYNEQFF.

The chain joins TRBV25-1 to TRBJ2-1; 9 bases agree with TRBD2. V shed 3 bases, J shed 8 bases, and the junction held 17 bases outside the gene matches. The CDR3 has 18 residues. Per germline, CDR1 MGHDK and CDR2 SYGVNS. The DNA of the CDR3 is TGTGCCAGCAGTGACGCGATAGCGGGGGATCCTTTCGCGGATGAGCAGTTCTTC. Its protein product is CASSDAIAGDPFADEQFF. The variable domain in full, with the rest retrieved from reference TRBV25-1 and TRBJ2-1, is EADIYQTPRYLVIGTGKKITLECSQTMGHDKMYWYQQDPGMELHLIHYSYGVNSTEKGDLSSESTVSRIRTEHFPLTLESARPSHTSQYLCASSDAIAGDPFADEQFFGPGTRLTVL.

In this sample, this clone turned up once. The chain uses TRBV4-1 and TRBJ2-5, with TRBD2 as a possible D gene (6 bases). The CDR3 has 17 residues. Germline CDR1 reads MGHRA; CDR2 reads YSYEKL. V dropped 0 bases and J dropped 3 bases, with 17 bases sitting between them. CDR3 loop: CASSQDGSGALKETQYF. In nucleotides, the CDR3 is TGCGCCAGCAGCCAAGATGGTAGCGGAGCCCTTAAAGAGACCCAGTACTTC.

V usage is TRBV7-6 and J usage is TRBJ2-5; D may be TRBD1 (6 bases). Germline V gene sequence: CDR1 SGHVS, CDR2 FNYEAQ. V lost 3 bases, J lost 1 base, and 9 bases lay in between. The CDR3 consists of 14 residues. CDR3 protein: CASSFLDSQETQYF. CDR3 bases: TGTGCCAGCAGCTTTCTGGACAGCCAAGAGACCCAGTACTTC.

This rearrangement joins TRBV11-1 to TRBJ2-7, with a weak D call TRBD1 (6 bases). With 3 bases removed from V and 3 bases from J, the gap between germline ends came to 12 bases. Germline V gene sequence: CDR1 SGHAT, CDR2 FQDESV (reference sequence). CDR3 length: 14 amino acids. The CDR3 protein is CASSFEGESYEQYF. As DNA, the CDR3 is TGTGCCAGCAGCTTCGAGGGGGAGAGCTACGAGCAGTACTTC.

The chain employs TRBV5-1 and TRBJ2-3, with a weak D call TRBD2 (5 bases). There are 12 residues in the CDR3. Germline V gene sequence: CDR1 SGHRS, CDR2 YFSETQ. Trimming shortened V by 5 bases and J by 6 bases, and 10 bases separated the two germline ends. CDR3 loop: CASRYTRDTQYF. In DNA, the CDR3 is TGCGCCAGCAGATACACTAGGGATACGCAGTATTTT. The full variable domain, rest sourced from reference TRBV5-1 and TRBJ2-3, is KAGVTQTPRYLIKTRGQQVTLSCSPISGHRSVSWYQQTPGQGLQFLFEYFSETQRNKGNFPGRFSGRQFSNSRSEMNVSTLELGDSALYLCASRYTRDTQYFGPGTRLTVL.

The chain recombines TRBV9 with TRBJ2-3, with D unresolved. Trimming cost V 1 base and J 2 bases, with 8 bases left between them. Germline CDR1 SGDLS, CDR2 YYNGEE. This CDR3 has 14 residues. In DNA, the CDR3 is TGTGCCAGCAGCGTACTACGGAACACAGATACGCAGTATTTT. Protein product: CASSVLRNTDTQYF.

The chain joins TRBV29-1 to TRBJ2-1; 10 positions match TRBD2. Germline V gene sequence: CDR1 SQVTM, CDR2 ANQGSEA. V trimming: 1 base; J trimming: 7 bases; junction bases outside the gene matches: 4. The CDR3 runs to 14 residues. CDR3 nucleotide sequence: TGCAGCGTTGAAGGTCCGACTAGCGGGAATGAGCAGTTCTTC. Encoded protein: CSVEGPTSGNEQFF.

The V call is TRBV5-1, the J call TRBJ1-4; TRBD1 might be the D (5 bases). Between the trimmed V and J ends, which lost 0 bases and 3 bases, there was a span of 12 bases. Germline lookup yields CDR1 SGHRS and CDR2 YFSETQ. The CDR3 covers 16 residues. The CDR3 sequence: CASSLDGAGANEKLFF. The CDR3 DNA sequence: TGCGCCAGCAGCTTGGACGGGGCTGGAGCTAATGAAAAACTGTTTTTT.

This clone was counted once. Within the sample, other DNA sequences also encode this same CDR3. The genes are TRBV9 and TRBJ2-2; D is unresolved. The CDR3 length is 12 residues. Trimming shortened V by 0 bases and J by 5 bases, and 2 bases separated the two germline ends. CDR1 and CDR2 (germline): SGDLS, YYNGEE. CDR3 coding DNA: TGTGCCAGCAGCGTAGGAACCGGGGAGCTGTTTTTT. This codes for CASSVGTGELFF.

The chain combines TRBV4-1 with TRBJ2-7; D remains unclear. Germline CDR1 and CDR2: MGHRA and YSYEKL. This CDR3 has 12 amino acids. V lost 2 bases and J lost 3, with 5 bases in between. The CDR3 sequence is CASSQHSYEQYF. In DNA form, the CDR3 reads TGCGCCAGCAGCCAACACAGCTACGAGCAGTACTTC.

The chain links TRBV18 to TRBJ2-5; D is perhaps TRBD1 (6 bases). The V gene's germline CDR1 is KGHSH and CDR2 LQKENI. The germline V and J ends were trimmed by 6 bases and 3 bases, with 14 bases remaining between them. CDR3 length equals 14 residues. The CDR3 nucleotides read TGTGCCAGCTCCCCCCTGGGGGCGGAAGAGACCCAGTACTTC. Translated, it gives CASSPLGAEETQYF.

The chain combines TRBV18 with TRBJ1-2, with TRBD1 as a possible D gene (5 bases). The ends were cut back, 1 base at V and 3 bases at J, with 12 bases in the middle. Germline loops: CDR1 KGHSH, CDR2 LQKENI. The CDR3 loop spans 15 amino acids. This chain's CDR3 is CASSPLRAWDYGYTF. The CDR3 DNA reads as TGTGCCAGCTCACCACTCAGGGCCTGGGACTATGGCTACACCTTC.

The chain joins TRBV5-1 to TRBJ2-5, with 7 bases aligning to TRBD1. This CDR3 comprises 15 residues. After removal of 0 bases from V and 1 base from J, the junction contained 3 bases not matched to a gene. Germline CDR1 reads SGHRS; CDR2 reads YFSETQ. CDR3 sequence reads: CASSLGDSLQETQYF. CDR3 nucleotides: TGCGCCAGCAGCTTGGGGGACAGCCTCCAAGAGACCCAGTACTTC.

The V call is TRBV18, the J call TRBJ2-2; 11 bases match TRBD2. Losses at the gene ends were 3 bases for V and 6 bases for J; bases not matched to a gene: 6. The CDR3 runs 16 residues. The germline gives CDR1 KGHSH, CDR2 LQKENI. The CDR3 spells CASSPPGLAVAGELFF. As DNA, the CDR3 is TGTGCCAGCTCACCCCCGGGACTAGCGGTCGCCGGGGAGCTGTTTTTT.

This clone was recorded once. The V call is TRBV29-1, the J call TRBJ2-7; 9 bases match TRBD2. V lost 5 bases to trimming and J lost 3 bases; unmatched junction nucleotides: 5. From germline, CDR1 is SQVTM and CDR2 ANQGSEA. The length of the CDR3 is 13 residues. CDR3 coding DNA: TGCAGCGTTTCTCTAGCGGGAAACTACGAGCAGTACTTC. Protein product: CSVSLAGNYEQYF.

The chain recombines TRBV6-1 with TRBJ2-7; a weak D match, TRBD1 (5 bases). The germline gives CDR1 MNHNS, CDR2 SASEGT. The V end lost 4 bases, the J end lost 2 bases, and 9 bases lay between the germline ends. The CDR3 is 13 amino acids. The CDR3 reads CASSGGRAYEQYF. The CDR3 DNA sequence: TGTGCCAGCAGTGGGGGCAGGGCCTACGAGCAGTACTTC.